Below are 20 T cell receptor beta chains sequenced from a single sample in a study of Graves' ophthalmopathy and Graves' hyperthyroidism. RNA served as the template for amplifying TCR beta CDR3 regions. HTBI primers were used in a first-round RT-PCR, which preceded a second-round multiplex PCR. TCRdb reprocessed the multiplex PCR reads via MiXCR and lists one record per CDR3 protein. The sample shows roughly 700,000 distinct CDR3 sequences, around 40% of them seen only once. Sequencing input: peripheral blood. These receptors were obtained from an adult man with Graves' ophthalmopathy.

This clonotype has more than one count but fewer than ten. The chain employs TRBV20-1 and TRBJ1-1; TRBD1 is a possible D gene (5 bases). The CDR3 length is 14 residues. CDR1 and CDR2 from the germline V gene are DFQATT and SNEGSKA (reference sequence). V shed 6 bases and J shed 0 bases, with 14 bases lying between them. In DNA form, the CDR3 reads TGCAGTGCCCGCCCCGCCAGGGTGAACACTGAAGCTTTCTTT. Protein product: CSARPARVNTEAFF.

This clonotype showed up many times. The chain recombines TRBV11-2 with TRBJ1-1, with D unresolved. With 5 bases removed from V and 6 bases from J, the gap between germline ends came to 13 bases. Germline CDR1 is SGHAT and CDR2 is FQNNGV. The CDR3 runs to 13 residues. The CDR3 nucleotides are TGTGCCAGCAGCCCAGATCTGCTCGCTGAAGCTTTCTTT. Residues: CASSPDLLAEAFF.

CDR3 bases: TGTGCCAGCAGCTCGCGGGACTACTCCAAAGATACGCAGTATTTT. It codes for CASSSRDYSKDTQYF. The chain employs TRBV7-2 and TRBJ2-3, with 7 bases matching TRBD2. V was clipped by 4 bases and J by 5 bases; unmatched bases: 9. The length of the CDR3 is 15 residues. Germline CDR1 SGHTA, CDR2 FQGNSA.

The gene calls are TRBV20-1 and TRBJ2-5; a possible D gene is TRBD1 (6 bases). The CDR3 sequence is 16 residues long. V was trimmed by 5 bases and J by 5 bases, leaving 24 bases between them. Germline V lookup: CDR1 DFQATT, CDR2 SNEGSKA (reference sequence). The CDR3 loop reads CSARPTAGGGQETQYF. CDR3 in DNA: TGCAGTGCTCGACCAACTGCCGGAGGAGGACAGGAGACCCAGTACTTC.

V is TRBV9 and J is TRBJ2-2; D remains ambiguous. From germline, CDR1 is SGDLS and CDR2 YYNGEE. CDR3 length: 14 residues. V lost 1 base to trimming and J lost 2 bases, with 6 bases between them. For the CDR3, the DNA is TGTGCCAGCAGCGTAACTGACAACACCGGGGAGCTGTTTTTT. This sequence encodes CASSVTDNTGELFF.

This clonotype was counted at least ten times. This rearrangement joins TRBV4-1 to TRBJ1-2; D not resolved. Germline V lookup: CDR1 MGHRA, CDR2 YSYEKL. This CDR3 is built from 15 residues. V lost 1 base and J 0 bases, leaving 9 bases between the germline ends. CDR3 protein: CASSQVIRSNYGYTF. CDR3 coding DNA: TGCGCCAGCAGCCAAGTTATACGGTCTAACTATGGCTACACCTTC.

V and J are TRBV7-9 and TRBJ2-7; D is unresolved. The V end was cut by 2 bases, the J end by 2 bases, with 13 bases between. This CDR3 spans 15 amino acids. In germline, CDR1 is SEHNR, CDR2 FQNEAQ (reference sequence). CDR3 region: CASSLQAVGPYEQYF. Written as DNA, the CDR3 is TGTGCCAGCAGCTTACAGGCCGTCGGCCCCTACGAGCAGTACTTC.

The chain is built from TRBV20-1 and TRBJ1-6, with D possibly matching TRBD1 (5 bases). Trimming cost V 7 bases and J 8 bases, with 12 bases left between them. CDR3 size: 12 residues. Germline CDR1 DFQATT, CDR2 SNEGSKA (reference sequence). CDR3 in amino acids: CSGRVKDSPLHF. The CDR3 DNA reads as TGCAGTGGCAGGGTAAAAGATTCACCCCTCCACTTT.

This clonotype was observed once. V gene TRBV29-1 combines with J gene TRBJ2-7, with D possibly matching TRBD2 (6 bases). Trimming took off 2 bases at V and 9 bases at J, with 14 bases between the two ends. The CDR3 loop spans 12 amino acids. Germline lookup yields CDR1 SQVTM and CDR2 ANQGSEA. The CDR3 region has the DNA TGCAGCGTTGAAACGTCGGGAGAAAGGCAGTACTTC. It yields the protein CSVETSGERQYF.

The genes are TRBV29-1 and TRBJ1-1, with D perhaps TRBD1 (5 bases). This CDR3 is 12 amino acids long. V lost 1 base, J lost 11 bases, and 14 bases lay in between. Looked up from germline, CDR1 is SQVTM and CDR2 is ANQGSEA. The CDR3 here is CSVEGVAGWAFF. In DNA form, the CDR3 reads TGCAGCGTTGAAGGGGTGGCAGGGTGGGCTTTCTTT.

This clonotype was observed a single time. Germline is not matched at one junction end, which may reflect a read error. This chain connects TRBV11-2 to TRBJ1-4, with D unresolved. Looked up from germline, CDR1 is SGHAT and CDR2 is FQNNGV. The CDR3 is 14 amino acids. This CDR3 reads CASSVEAANEELFF. The CDR3 nucleotides are TGTGCCAGCAGCGTAGAAGCGGCTAATGAAGAACTGTTTTTT.

Many counts were recorded for this clonotype. The J gene is TRBJ2-5, the V gene TRBV15; a weak D match, TRBD2 (6 bases). This CDR3 contains 15 residues. V shed 6 bases and J shed 5 bases, with 19 bases lying between them. CDR1 and CDR2 from the germline V gene are LNHNV and YYDKDF (reference sequence). CDR3 residues: CATRGWLAGGETQYF. The CDR3 DNA sequence: TGTGCCACCAGGGGGTGGCTAGCCGGGGGTGAGACCCAGTACTTC.

Of note for this clonotype: It may be a read error: a sequence one base away is much more abundant. This chain joins TRBV7-6 and TRBJ1-6; D gene uncertain. Germline CDR1 and CDR2: SGHVS and FNYEAQ. This CDR3 is 14 amino acids long. The CDR3 DNA is TGTGCCAACAGCTTAAACAGCTATAATTCACCCCTCCACTTT. This encodes CANSLNSYNSPLHF.

This chain uses TRBV6-2 or TRBV6-3 with TRBJ2-7; either TRBD1 or TRBD2 may supply D (5 bases each). The CDR3 loop spans 14 amino acids. With 5 bases removed from V and 3 bases from J, the gap between germline ends came to 14 bases. Germline-derived CDR1 and CDR2 are MNHEY and SVGEGT. CDR3 bases: TGTGCCAGCAGTCACCGGGACGGGGACTACGAGCAGTACTTC. It yields the protein CASSHRDGDYEQYF.

This clonotype was counted a few times. V is TRBV14 and J is TRBJ1-3; weak D call: TRBD1 (6 bases). Germline V gives CDR1 SGHDN, CDR2 FVKESK. The CDR3 totals 14 residues. V lost 6 bases and J 0 bases, leaving 9 bases between the germline ends. The CDR3 reads CASSRTDSGNTIYF. CDR3 in DNA: TGTGCCAGCAGTCGGACAGACTCTGGAAACACCATATATTTT.

The chain links TRBV19 to TRBJ1-1, with a weak D call TRBD1 (6 bases). With 11 bases removed from V and 0 bases from J, the gap between germline ends came to 13 bases. Germline lookup yields CDR1 LNHDA and CDR2 SQIVND (reference sequence). The CDR3 runs to 13 residues. CDR3 in amino acids: CAWDTGMNTEAFF. The CDR3 DNA reads TGTGCCTGGGACACAGGGATGAACACTGAAGCTTTCTTT.

In this sample, this clonotype turned up a few times. J is TRBJ2-2 and V is TRBV7-6; D not certain. The CDR3 is 14 residues long. Germline CDR1 SGHVS, CDR2 FNYEAQ. With 0 bases removed from V and 6 bases from J, the gap between germline ends came to 8 bases. CDR3: CASSLAGQAGELFF. Written as DNA, the CDR3 is TGTGCCAGCAGCTTAGCAGGTCAGGCCGGGGAGCTGTTTTTT.

This clonotype was picked up many times. An end of the junction differs from the germline gene, which may be a read error. The chain couples TRBV7-2 to TRBJ2-5; D is perhaps TRBD2 (5 bases). This CDR3 comprises 13 residues. Germline V gene lookup returns CDR1 SGHTA and CDR2 FQGNSA. This CDR3 is CASSLGVGEAQYF. In nucleotides, the CDR3 is TGTGCCAGCAGCTTGGGAGTGGGAGAGGCCCAGTACTTC.

The chain recombines TRBV7-9 with TRBJ2-5; weak D call: TRBD2 (5 bases). The V gene lost 1 base and the J gene lost 4 bases, with 13 bases spanning the gap. Germline loops: CDR1 SEHNR, CDR2 FQNEAQ (reference sequence). This CDR3 has 15 amino acids. The CDR3 here is CASSLDQASLETQYF. The CDR3 DNA reads as TGTGCCAGCAGCTTAGATCAGGCTAGCTTAGAGACCCAGTACTTC.

The genes are TRBV11-1 and TRBJ2-7; D gene uncertain. Per germline, CDR1 SGHAT and CDR2 FQDESV (reference sequence). Trimming cost V 3 bases and J 4 bases, with 10 bases left between them. The CDR3 sequence is 13 residues long. CDR3 coding DNA: TGTGCCAGCAGCTTCAACAGTGAGTACGAGCAGTACTTC. Protein product: CASSFNSEYEQYF.